One and the same sample provided the 4 T cell receptor beta chains below, sequenced in a study of T cell responses to AZD1222 COVID-19 vaccine. Clones were read by immunoSEQ multiplex PCR, and TCRdb kept only the in-frame ones, dropping some. The top ten clones hold approximately 20% of a sample with over 100,000 clones, 80% to 90% of them seen once. Sample: peripheral blood, taken on day 0 of AZD1222 vaccination. The receptors stem from an adult in good health.

This clone showed up just a few times. The chain links TRBV7-2 to TRBJ2-6, with D perhaps matching TRBD2 (6 bases). From germline, CDR1 is SGHTA and CDR2 FQGNSA. Trimming shortened V by 0 bases and J by 3 bases, and 9 bases separated the two germline ends. This CDR3 has 16 amino acids. CDR3 sequence (DNA): TGTGCCAGCAGCTTAGCTTCGGGGGTTGGGGCCAACGTCCTGACTTTC. Encoded protein: CASSLASGVGANVLTF.

This sequence joins TRBV28 and TRBJ1-4, with D uncertain. The germline V and J ends were trimmed by 4 bases and 8 bases, with 8 bases remaining between them. This CDR3 is 12 amino acids long. Per germline, CDR1 MDHEN and CDR2 SYDVKM. CDR3 amino acids: CASSSLVEKLFF. In DNA, the CDR3 is TGTGCCAGCAGTTCACTGGTAGAAAAACTGTTTTTT.

The chain combines TRBV3-1 (or the pseudogene TRBV3-2) with TRBJ1-2; D unclear. V gave up 4 bases and J gave up 5 bases, with 8 bases separating them. The germline CDR1 and CDR2 sequences are LGHDT and YNNKEL (reference sequence). CDR3 size: 12 residues. CDR3 loop: CASSLRWYGYTF. The CDR3 DNA is TGTGCCAGCAGCCTCCGATGGTATGGCTACACCTTC.

This clone was seen a few times. The V and J genes are TRBV3-1 (or the pseudogene TRBV3-2) and TRBJ2-7; perhaps TRBD2 as D (6 bases). Trimming took off 8 bases at V and 2 bases at J, with 13 bases between the two ends. The length of the CDR3 is 13 residues. Looked up from germline, CDR1 is LGHDT and CDR2 is YNNKEL (reference sequence). The CDR3 region is CASGFGGPYEQYF. The DNA for the CDR3 is TGTGCCAGCGGATTCGGGGGTCCCTACGAGCAGTACTTC.